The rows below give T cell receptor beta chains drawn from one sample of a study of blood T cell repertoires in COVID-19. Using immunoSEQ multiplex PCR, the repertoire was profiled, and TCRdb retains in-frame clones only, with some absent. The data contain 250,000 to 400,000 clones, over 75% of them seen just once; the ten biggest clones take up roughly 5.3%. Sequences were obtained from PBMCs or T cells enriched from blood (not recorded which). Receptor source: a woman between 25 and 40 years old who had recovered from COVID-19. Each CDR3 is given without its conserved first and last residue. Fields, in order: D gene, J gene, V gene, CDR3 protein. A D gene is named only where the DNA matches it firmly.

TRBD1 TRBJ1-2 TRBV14 ASSQVGGQYYGYT
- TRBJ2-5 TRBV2 ASSAAETQY
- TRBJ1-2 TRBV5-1 ASSLVARPNYGYT
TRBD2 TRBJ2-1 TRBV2 ASSVRLAQF
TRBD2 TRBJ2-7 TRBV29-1 SVVSSGGLSYEQY
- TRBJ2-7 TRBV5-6 ASSYLLYEQY
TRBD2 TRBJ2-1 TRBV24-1 ATSDSGLAGGHRQF
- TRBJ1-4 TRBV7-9 ASAPHGQPTNEKLF
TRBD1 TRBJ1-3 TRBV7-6 ASSPYSFPGQVGGNTIY
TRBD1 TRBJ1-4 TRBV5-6 ASSFGPWGTDTKKLF
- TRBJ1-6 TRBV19 ASSMEGGWNSPLH
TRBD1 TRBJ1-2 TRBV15 ATSRVRDSLYGYT
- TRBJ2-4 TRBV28 ASSLSSLAKNIQY
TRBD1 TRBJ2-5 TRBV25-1 ASSDKGAGAQY
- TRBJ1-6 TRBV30 AWSWLAEGPGSPLH
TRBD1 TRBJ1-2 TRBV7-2 ASSPYREGAKGYT
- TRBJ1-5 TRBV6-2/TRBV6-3 ASSYEFRGRQPQH
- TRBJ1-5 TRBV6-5 ASRLTTGQPQH
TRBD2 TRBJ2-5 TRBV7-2 ASSQTSGGFQETQY
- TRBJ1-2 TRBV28 ASSPPSFYGYT
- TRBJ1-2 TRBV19 ASSIPGGGYT
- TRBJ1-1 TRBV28 ASLMDRNTEAF
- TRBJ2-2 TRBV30 AWTLWRAGELF
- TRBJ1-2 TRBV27 ASSFGSPLSYGYT
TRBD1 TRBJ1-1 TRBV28 ASSRTGTITEAF
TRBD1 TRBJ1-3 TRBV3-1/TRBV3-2 ASSRTGTGNTIY
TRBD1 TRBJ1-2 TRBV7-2 ASSPWDRGGDGYT
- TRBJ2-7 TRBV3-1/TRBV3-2 ASSSVDEQY
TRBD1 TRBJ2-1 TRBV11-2 ASSFRQGNEQF
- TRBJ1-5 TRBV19 ASRVHGSNQPQH
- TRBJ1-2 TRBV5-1 ASSLVTAQQADRGYT
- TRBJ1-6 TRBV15 ATSRGRVNSPLH
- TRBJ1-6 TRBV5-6 ASSSLLSSSPLH
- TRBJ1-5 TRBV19 ASSVQGRDQPQH
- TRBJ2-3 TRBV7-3 ASSLEGTTDTQY
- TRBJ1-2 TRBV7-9 ASSLSQAYGYT
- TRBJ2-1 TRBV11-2 ASSLGVVRNNEQF
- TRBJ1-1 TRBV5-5 ASSFGVPNTEAF
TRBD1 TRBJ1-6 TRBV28 ASSFQTGVFSPLH
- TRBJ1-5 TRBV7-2 ASRPTGWLEHSNQPQH
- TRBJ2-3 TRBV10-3 AISGVSADTQY
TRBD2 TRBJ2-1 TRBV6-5 ATGGSSYNEQF
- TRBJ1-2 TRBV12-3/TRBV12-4 ASRQGSDYGYT
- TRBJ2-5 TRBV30 AWSVGTSSETQY